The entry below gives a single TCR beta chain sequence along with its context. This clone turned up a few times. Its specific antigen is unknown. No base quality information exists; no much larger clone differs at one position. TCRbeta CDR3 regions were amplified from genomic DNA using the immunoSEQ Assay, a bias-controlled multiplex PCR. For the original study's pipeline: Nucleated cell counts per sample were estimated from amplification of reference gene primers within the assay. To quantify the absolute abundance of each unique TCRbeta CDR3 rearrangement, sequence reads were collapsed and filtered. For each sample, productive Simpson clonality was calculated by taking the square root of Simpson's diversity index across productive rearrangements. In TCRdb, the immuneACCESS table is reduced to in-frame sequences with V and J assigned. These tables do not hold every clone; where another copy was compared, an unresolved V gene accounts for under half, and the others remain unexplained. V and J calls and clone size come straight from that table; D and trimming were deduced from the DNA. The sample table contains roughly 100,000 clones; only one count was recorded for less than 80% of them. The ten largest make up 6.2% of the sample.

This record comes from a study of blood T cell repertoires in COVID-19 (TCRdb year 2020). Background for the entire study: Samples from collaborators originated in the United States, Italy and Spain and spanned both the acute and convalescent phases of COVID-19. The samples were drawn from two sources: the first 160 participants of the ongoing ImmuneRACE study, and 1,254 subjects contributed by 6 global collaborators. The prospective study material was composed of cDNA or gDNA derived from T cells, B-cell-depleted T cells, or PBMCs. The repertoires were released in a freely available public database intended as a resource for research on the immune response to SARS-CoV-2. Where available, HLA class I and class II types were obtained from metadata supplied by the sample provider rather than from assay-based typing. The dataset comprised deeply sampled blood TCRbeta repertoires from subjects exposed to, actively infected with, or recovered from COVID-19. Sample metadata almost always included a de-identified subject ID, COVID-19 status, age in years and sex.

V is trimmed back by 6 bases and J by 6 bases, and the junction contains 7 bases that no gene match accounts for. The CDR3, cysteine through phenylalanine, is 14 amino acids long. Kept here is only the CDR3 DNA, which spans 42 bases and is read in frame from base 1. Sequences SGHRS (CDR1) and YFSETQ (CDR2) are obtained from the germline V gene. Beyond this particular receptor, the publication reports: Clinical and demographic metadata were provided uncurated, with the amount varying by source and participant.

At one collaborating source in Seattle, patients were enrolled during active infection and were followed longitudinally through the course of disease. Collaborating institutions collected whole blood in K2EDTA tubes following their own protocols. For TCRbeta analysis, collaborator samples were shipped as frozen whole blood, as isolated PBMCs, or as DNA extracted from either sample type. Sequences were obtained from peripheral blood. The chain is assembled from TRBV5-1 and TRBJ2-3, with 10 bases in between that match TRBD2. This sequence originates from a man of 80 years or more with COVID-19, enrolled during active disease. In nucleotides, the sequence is TGCGCCAGCACCCTAGCGGGAGAGTACGATACGCAGTATTTT. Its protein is CASTLAGEYDTQYF.